A single sample is the source of the 24 T cell receptor beta chains below, sequenced in a study of human T cells and chemical hapten exposure. TCRdb independently ran MiXCR on the RACE reads; one entry per CDR3 protein. Among around 380,000 distinct CDR3 sequences, 5.5% were seen once, and the ten largest hold about 8.2%. Indicated time point: pre-sensitization, week 0. Treatment here: therapeutic diphenylcyclopropenone sensitization with weekly scalp DPC. Here the sequenced sample was whole blood, taken in connection with sensitization to the hapten diphenylcyclopropenone (DPC). The receptors stem from a woman younger than 30 with alopecia areata. Some clones in this sample may be carry-over from other donors' samples.

This clonotype was seen ten or more times. The chain employs TRBV3-1 and TRBJ2-7, with 10 bases that match TRBD2. CDR1 is LGHDT, CDR2 YNNKEL, per germline (reference sequence). The CDR3 has 16 residues. The V gene end was trimmed by 4 bases and the J gene end by 0 bases; junction bases not matched to a gene: 6. The CDR3 DNA follows: TGTGCCAGCAGCCCCGGACTAGCGGTCGGCTCCTACGAGCAGTACTTC. Amino acid sequence: CASSPGLAVGSYEQYF.

This rearrangement joins TRBV28 to TRBJ1-1; 8 nucleotides agree with TRBD1. Germline CDR1 reads MDHEN; CDR2 reads SYDVKM. The CDR3 totals 11 residues. V lost 6 bases, J lost 11 bases, and 5 bases stayed unmatched. Here the CDR3 DNA reads TGTGCCAGCAGAAGACAGGGGACTGCTTTCTTT. Translation gives CASRRQGTAFF.

The rearrangement links TRBV5-4 to TRBJ1-1, with 8 nucleotides matching TRBD1. CDR3 size: 17 residues. The V segment lost 3 bases and the J segment 0 bases; nucleotides outside the gene matches: 10. Germline assignment: CDR1 SGHNT and CDR2 YYREEE (reference sequence). The CDR3 DNA follows: TGTGCCAGCAGCTCCGGAGGGGCACAGGGGGTGAACACTGAAGCTTTCTTT. It yields the protein CASSSGGAQGVNTEAFF.

This clonotype appeared many times. This rearrangement joins TRBV10-3 to TRBJ1-1, with 8 bases fitting TRBD1. CDR3 length: 15 residues. Trimming took 2 bases from V and 1 from J; bases not matched to a gene: 3. Germline CDR1 is ENHRY and CDR2 is SYGVKD. The CDR3 DNA is TGTGCCATCAGTGAGAGAGACAGGGGGAACACTGAAGCTTTCTTT. It specifies CAISERDRGNTEAFF.

This clonotype was recorded a few times. The chain uses TRBV6-5 and TRBJ1-2; 8 positions agree with TRBD1. Germline lookup yields CDR1 MNHEY and CDR2 SVGAGI. The CDR3 spans 13 residues. Trimming took 5 bases from V and 6 from J; bases not matched to a gene: 5. CDR3 in DNA: TGTGCCAGCAGTCCCCGGGACAGGAATGGCTACACCTTC. Translated: CASSPRDRNGYTF.

The chain joins TRBV6-2 or TRBV6-3 to TRBJ1-1; possibly TRBD1 for D (6 bases). Germline V gene sequence: CDR1 MNHEY, CDR2 SVGEGT. Trimming stripped 9 bases from V and 7 bases from J, with 15 bases between. CDR3 length: 12 residues. CDR3 sequence (DNA): TGTGCCAGTGGGGGGGCCTATAATGAAGCTTTCTTT. Protein product: CASGGAYNEAFF.

A few counts support this clonotype. The DNA of the CDR3 is TGTGCCAGCAGCCAAGGGACAGGGCTGAACACTGAAGCTTTCTTT. Its protein is CASSQGTGLNTEAFF. V is TRBV11-3 and J is TRBJ1-1, with 9 positions matching TRBD1. CDR1 and CDR2 (germline): SGHNT, YENEEA. The CDR3 extends over 15 amino acids. The junction had 4 bases not matched to a gene; V was cut back by 5 bases and J by 0 bases.

This clonotype was seen many times. The chain carries TRBV6-5 and TRBJ2-3; no clear D. This CDR3 region has 14 residues. CDR1 is MNHEY, CDR2 SVGAGI, per germline. V lost 0 bases to trimming and J lost 5 bases, with 9 bases between them. CDR3 amino acids: CASSYSRVGDTQYF. The CDR3 DNA sequence: TGTGCCAGCAGTTACTCAAGGGTTGGAGATACGCAGTATTTT.

The table lists this clonotype with many counts. J is TRBJ1-1 and V is TRBV7-2; D might be TRBD1 (5 bases). CDR3 length: 14 residues. V lost 1 base and J lost 8, with 14 bases in between. The germline V gene has CDR1 SGHTA and CDR2 FQGNSA. CDR3 nucleotide sequence: TGTGCCAGCAGCTTAGGAGGGGTGGTAGGAGAAGCTTTCTTT. This encodes CASSLGGVVGEAFF.

This clonotype was recorded a few times. The chain has TRBV2 and TRBJ2-3; D is possibly TRBD1 (6 bases). CDR3 length: 14 residues. Germline V gene data show CDR1 as SNHLY and CDR2 as FYNNEI. Trimming took off 4 bases at V and 3 bases at J, with 11 bases between the two ends. CDR3 protein: CASSGLRGTDTQYF. CDR3 coding DNA: TGTGCCAGCAGTGGTCTCAGGGGAACAGATACGCAGTATTTT.

This clonotype appeared a few times. The V call is TRBV10-3, the J call TRBJ2-3, with D perhaps matching TRBD2 (6 bases). In germline, CDR1 is ENHRY, CDR2 SYGVKD. V was shortened by 7 bases and J by 1 base, with 9 bases between the two germline ends. This CDR3 is 13 amino acids long. Here the CDR3 reads CAIKGEGTDTQYF. Here the CDR3 DNA reads TGTGCCATCAAAGGGGAGGGCACAGATACGCAGTATTTT.

Many counts were recorded for this clonotype. V and J are TRBV6-5 and TRBJ1-2; perhaps TRBD1 as D (6 bases). Looked up from germline, CDR1 is MNHEY and CDR2 is SVGAGI. The CDR3 spans 13 residues. The ends were cut back, 7 bases at V and 4 bases at J, with 13 bases in the middle. This chain's CDR3 is CASTRTEGYGYTF. The DNA for the CDR3 is TGTGCCAGCACCAGGACAGAAGGCTATGGCTACACCTTC.

The sample holds many counts of this clonotype. The V gene is TRBV12-3 or TRBV12-4, the J gene TRBJ2-1, with 9 bases aligning to TRBD2. Unmatched junction bases numbered 8, after V lost 3 bases and J lost 8 bases. The CDR3 contains 15 residues. CDR3 residues: CASSLVAGVLDEQFF. The CDR3 nucleotides read TGTGCCAGCAGTTTGGTAGCGGGGGTCTTAGATGAGCAGTTCTTC.

This clonotype has a count of ten or more. The V gene is TRBV6-5, the J gene TRBJ1-2, with D perhaps matching TRBD1 (5 bases). This CDR3 comprises 16 residues. V was pared by 6 bases and J by 1 base, with 18 bases between. Germline values: CDR1 MNHEY, CDR2 SVGAGI. CDR3 region: CASSYDSLPHNYGYTF. The CDR3 region has the DNA TGTGCCAGCAGCTATGACAGCCTCCCCCATAACTATGGCTACACCTTC.

This clonotype was seen only a few times. V gene TRBV6-5 combines with J gene TRBJ1-2, with a tentative D call TRBD1 (5 bases). The germline V gene encodes CDR1 MNHEY and CDR2 SVGAGI. Trimming pared 5 bases from V and 3 bases from J, leaving 16 bases between. The length of the CDR3 is 15 residues. The CDR3 DNA sequence: TGTGCCAGCAGTAAAAAGGGGCAGGGCTACTATGGCTACACCTTC. This encodes CASSKKGQGYYGYTF.

The table lists this clonotype with a few counts. The chain recombines TRBV7-6 with TRBJ1-2; D gene unclear. This CDR3 comprises 15 residues. The germline V gene has CDR1 SGHVS and CDR2 FNYEAQ. V gave up 1 base and J gave up 4 bases, with 13 bases separating them. As DNA, the CDR3 is TGTGCCAGCAGCTTAGGGGTGCAGCCTTTCTATGGCTACACCTTC. It codes for CASSLGVQPFYGYTF.

This chain joins TRBV5-1 and TRBJ2-7; 12 bases are a match to TRBD1. The V gene's germline CDR1 is SGHRS and CDR2 YFSETQ. The CDR3 spans 13 residues. V trimming: 1 base; J trimming: 8 bases; junction bases outside the gene matches: 1. As DNA, the CDR3 is TGCGCCAGCAGCTTGAGGGACAGGGGGCAGCAGTACTTC. Its protein is CASSLRDRGQQYF. The full variable domain, completed using reference TRBV5-1 and TRBJ2-7, is KAGVTQTPRYLIKTRGQQVTLSCSPISGHRSVSWYQQTPGQGLQFLFEYFSETQRNKGNFPGRFSGRQFSNSRSEMNVSTLELGDSALYLCASSLRDRGQQYFGPGTRLTVT.

On this clonotype: A read error may produce the germline difference seen at one junction end. This chain joins TRBV20-1 and TRBJ2-3; D may correspond to TRBD1 or TRBD2 (5 bases each). This CDR3 comprises 13 residues. CDR1 and CDR2 from the germline V gene are DFQATT and SNEGSKA (reference sequence). The CDR3 loop reads CGARRGREDTQYF. The CDR3 DNA is TGCGGTGCTCGACGGGGCAGGGAGGATACGCAGTATTTT.

This clonotype was seen more than once but under ten times. This chain joins TRBV7-9 and TRBJ2-3; D may be TRBD1 (5 bases). The germline V gene has CDR1 SEHNR and CDR2 FQNEAQ (reference sequence). This CDR3 spans 19 amino acids. V gave up 2 bases and J gave up 0 bases, with 21 bases separating them. The CDR3 reads CASSLPYNQGSSSTDTQYF. In DNA form, the CDR3 reads TGTGCCAGCAGCTTACCCTATAATCAGGGATCCTCTAGCACAGATACGCAGTATTTT.

About this clonotype itself: A read error may account for a junction end that differs from germline. The chain recombines TRBV7-9 with TRBJ2-5; 7 nucleotides match TRBD2. Germline CDR1 SEHNR, CDR2 FQNEAQ (reference sequence). The CDR3 is made up of 13 amino acids. The CDR3 coding sequence is TGTGACAGCAGCTGGGGAGGGGTAGAGACCCAGTACTTC. It translates to CDSSWGGVETQYF. Full variable domain (remainder filled in from reference TRBV7-9 and TRBJ2-5): DTGVSQNPRHKITKRGQNVTFRCDPISEHNRLYWYRQTLGQGPEFLTYFQNEAQLEKSRLLSDRFSAERPKGSFSTLEIQRTEQGDSAMYLCDSSWGGVETQYFGPGTRLLVL.

The chain couples TRBV7-2 to TRBJ1-5; the D gene is possibly TRBD1 (5 bases). Trimming removed 5 bases from V and 6 bases from J, with 17 bases in between. The germline V gene has CDR1 SGHTA and CDR2 FQGNSA. The CDR3 totals 15 residues. The CDR3 region has the DNA TGTGCCAGCAGCATATGGCCGGGGGGTAGTCAGCCCCAGCATTTT. Translated, it gives CASSIWPGGSQPQHF.

This clonotype was observed at least ten times. The rearrangement joins TRBV12-3 or TRBV12-4 to TRBJ2-7, with 8 bases identical to TRBD1. The CDR3 has 14 amino acids. Trimming took 4 bases from V and 5 from J; bases not matched to a gene: 7. In DNA form, the CDR3 reads TGTGCCAGCAGTTATGTCCCAGGGGGCAACGAGCAGTACTTC. Its translation: CASSYVPGGNEQYF.

Ten or more counts support this clonotype. The chain uses TRBV4-1 and TRBJ2-2; TRBD2 aligns across 16 bases. CDR3 size: 17 residues. The germline gives CDR1 MGHRA, CDR2 YSYEKL. V shed 3 bases, J shed 4 bases, and the junction held 2 bases outside the gene matches. The CDR3 bases are TGCGCCAGCAGCCATGGGACTAGCGGGGGGGCCACCGGGGAGCTGTTTTTT. Protein product: CASSHGTSGGATGELFF.

This clonotype was recorded at least ten times. The chain carries TRBV5-1 and TRBJ2-6, with TRBD1 as a possible D gene (5 bases). Germline CDR1 reads SGHRS; CDR2 reads YFSETQ. V lost 3 bases to trimming and J lost 1 base, with 14 bases between them. The CDR3 is 17 amino acids. CDR3 DNA sequence: TGCGCCAGCAGCTGGGGCCCTACGGCTTCTGGGGCCAACGTCCTGACTTTC. It specifies CASSWGPTASGANVLTF.